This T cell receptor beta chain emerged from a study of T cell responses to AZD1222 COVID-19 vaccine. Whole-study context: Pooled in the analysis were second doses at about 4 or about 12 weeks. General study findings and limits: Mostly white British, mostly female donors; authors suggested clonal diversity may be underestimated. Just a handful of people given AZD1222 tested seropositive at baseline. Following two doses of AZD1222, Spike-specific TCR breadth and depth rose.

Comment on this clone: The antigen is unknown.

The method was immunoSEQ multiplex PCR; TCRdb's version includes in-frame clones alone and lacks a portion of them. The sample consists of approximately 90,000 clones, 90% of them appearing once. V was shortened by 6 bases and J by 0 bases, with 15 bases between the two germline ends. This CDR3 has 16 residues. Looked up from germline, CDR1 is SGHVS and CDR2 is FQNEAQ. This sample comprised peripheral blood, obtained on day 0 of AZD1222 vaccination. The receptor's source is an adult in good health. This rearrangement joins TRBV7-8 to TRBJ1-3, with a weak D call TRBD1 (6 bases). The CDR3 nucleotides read TGTGCCAGCAGGCCGATGGACAGTTACTCTGGAAACACCATATATTTT. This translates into CASRPMDSYSGNTIYF.